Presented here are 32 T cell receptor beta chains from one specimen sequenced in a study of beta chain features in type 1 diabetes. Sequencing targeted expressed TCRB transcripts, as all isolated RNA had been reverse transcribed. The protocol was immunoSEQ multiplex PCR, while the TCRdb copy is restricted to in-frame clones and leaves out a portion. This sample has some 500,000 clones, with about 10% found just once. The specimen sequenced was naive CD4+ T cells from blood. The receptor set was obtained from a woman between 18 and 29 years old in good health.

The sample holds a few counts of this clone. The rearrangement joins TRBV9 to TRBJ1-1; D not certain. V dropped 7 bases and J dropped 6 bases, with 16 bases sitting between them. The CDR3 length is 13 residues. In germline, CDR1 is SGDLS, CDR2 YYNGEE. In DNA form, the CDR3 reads TGTGCCAGCCACCATGAGAGAGGAGCTGAAGCTTTCTTT. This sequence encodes CASHHERGAEAFF. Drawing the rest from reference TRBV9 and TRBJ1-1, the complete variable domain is DSGVTQTPKHLITATGQRVTLRCSPRSGDLSVYWYQQSLDQGLQFLIQYYNGEERAKGNILERFSAQQFPDLHSELNLSSLELGDSALYFCASHHERGAEAFFGQGTRLTVV.

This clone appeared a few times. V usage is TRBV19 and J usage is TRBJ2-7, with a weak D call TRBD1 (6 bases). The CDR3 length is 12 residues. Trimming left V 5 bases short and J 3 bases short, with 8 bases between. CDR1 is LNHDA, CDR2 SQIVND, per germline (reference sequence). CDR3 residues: CASSATGYEQYF. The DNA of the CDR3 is TGTGCCAGTAGTGCGACAGGCTACGAGCAGTACTTC.

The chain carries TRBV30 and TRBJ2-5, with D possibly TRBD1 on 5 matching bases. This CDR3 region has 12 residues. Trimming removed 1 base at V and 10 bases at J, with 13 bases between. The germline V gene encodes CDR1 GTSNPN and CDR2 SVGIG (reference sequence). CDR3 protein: CAWSATLRVQYF. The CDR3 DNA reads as TGTGCCTGGAGTGCGACCCTCAGGGTCCAGTACTTC.

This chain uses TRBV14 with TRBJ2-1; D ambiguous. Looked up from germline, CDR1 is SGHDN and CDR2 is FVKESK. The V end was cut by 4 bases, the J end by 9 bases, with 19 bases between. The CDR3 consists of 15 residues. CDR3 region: CASSLRLGFAAEQFF. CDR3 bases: TGTGCCAGCAGCCTAAGGCTCGGGTTCGCCGCTGAGCAGTTCTTC.

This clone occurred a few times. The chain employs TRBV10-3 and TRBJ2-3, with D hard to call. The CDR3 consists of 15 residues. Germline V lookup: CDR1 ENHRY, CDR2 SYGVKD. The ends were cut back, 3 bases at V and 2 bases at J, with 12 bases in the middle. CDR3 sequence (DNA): TGTGCCATCAGTGACAGCTACTCCTCCACAGATACGCAGTATTTT. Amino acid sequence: CAISDSYSSTDTQYF.

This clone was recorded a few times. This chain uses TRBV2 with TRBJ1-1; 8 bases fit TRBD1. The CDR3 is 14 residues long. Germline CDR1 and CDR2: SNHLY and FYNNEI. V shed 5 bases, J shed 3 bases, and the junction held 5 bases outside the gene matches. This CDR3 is CASSTDRGDTEAFF. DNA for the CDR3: TGTGCCAGCAGTACCGACAGGGGCGACACTGAAGCTTTCTTT.

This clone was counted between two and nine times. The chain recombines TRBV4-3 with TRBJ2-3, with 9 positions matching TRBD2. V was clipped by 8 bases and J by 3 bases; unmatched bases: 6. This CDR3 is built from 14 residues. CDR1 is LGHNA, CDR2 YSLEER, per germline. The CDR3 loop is CASGPGLATDTQYF. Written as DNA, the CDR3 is TGCGCCAGCGGCCCCGGACTAGCGACAGATACGCAGTATTTT.

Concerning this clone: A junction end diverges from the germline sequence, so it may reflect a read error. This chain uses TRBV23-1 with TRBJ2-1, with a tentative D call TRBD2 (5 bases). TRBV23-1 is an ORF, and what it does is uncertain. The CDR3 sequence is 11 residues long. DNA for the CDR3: TGCGCCAGCAGCATCAAGGTAGGAGGTGTCTTC. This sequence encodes CASSIKVGGVF.

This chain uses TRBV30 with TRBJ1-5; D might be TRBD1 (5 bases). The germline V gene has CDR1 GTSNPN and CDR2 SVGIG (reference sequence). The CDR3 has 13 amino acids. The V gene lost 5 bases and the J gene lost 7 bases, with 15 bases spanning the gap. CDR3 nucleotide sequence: TGTGCCTGGGGCCGGACAACCGGACAGCCCCAGCATTTT. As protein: CAWGRTTGQPQHF.

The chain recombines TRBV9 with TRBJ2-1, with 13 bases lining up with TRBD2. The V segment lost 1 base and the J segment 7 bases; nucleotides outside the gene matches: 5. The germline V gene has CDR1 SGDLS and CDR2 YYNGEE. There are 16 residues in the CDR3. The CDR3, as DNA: TGTGCCAGCAGCGTAACTAGCGGGAGGGCCTTGAATGAGCAGTTCTTC. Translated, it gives CASSVTSGRALNEQFF.

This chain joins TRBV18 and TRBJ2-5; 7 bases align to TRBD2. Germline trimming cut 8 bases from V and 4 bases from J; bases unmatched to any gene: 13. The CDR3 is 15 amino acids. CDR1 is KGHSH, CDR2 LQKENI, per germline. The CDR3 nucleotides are TGTGCCAGCGTCAGTCAGCGGGGTGGTCCAGAGACCCAGTACTTC. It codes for CASVSQRGGPETQYF.

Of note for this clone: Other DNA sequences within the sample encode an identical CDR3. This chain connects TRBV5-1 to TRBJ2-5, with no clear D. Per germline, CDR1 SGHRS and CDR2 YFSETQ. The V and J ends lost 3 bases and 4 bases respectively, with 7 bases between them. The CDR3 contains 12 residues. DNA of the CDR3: TGCGCCAGCAGCTCGACCTTAGAGACCCAGTACTTC. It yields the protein CASSSTLETQYF. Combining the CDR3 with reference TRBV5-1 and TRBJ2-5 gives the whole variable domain KAGVTQTPRYLIKTRGQQVTLSCSPISGHRSVSWYQQTPGQGLQFLFEYFSETQRNKGNFPGRFSGRQFSNSRSEMNVSTLELGDSALYLCASSSTLETQYFGPGTRLLVL.

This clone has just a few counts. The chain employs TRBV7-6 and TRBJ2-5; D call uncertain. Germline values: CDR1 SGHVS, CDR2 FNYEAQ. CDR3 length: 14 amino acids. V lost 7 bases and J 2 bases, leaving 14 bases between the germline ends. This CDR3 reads CASNKEQLQETQYF. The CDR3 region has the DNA TGTGCCAGCAACAAGGAACAGCTTCAAGAGACCCAGTACTTC.

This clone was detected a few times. The CDR3, as DNA: TGTGCCAGCAGCTTACTAGCGGGTCTCACAGATACGCAGTATTTT. Its protein product is CASSLLAGLTDTQYF. The V call is TRBV11-2, the J call TRBJ2-3; 8 positions agree with TRBD2. Germline V gene lookup returns CDR1 SGHAT and CDR2 FQNNGV. This CDR3 region has 15 residues. V was clipped by 2 bases and J by 2 bases; unmatched bases: 3.

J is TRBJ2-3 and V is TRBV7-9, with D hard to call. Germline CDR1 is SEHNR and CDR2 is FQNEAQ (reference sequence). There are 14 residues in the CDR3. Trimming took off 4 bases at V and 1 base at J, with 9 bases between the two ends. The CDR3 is CASSYPAGTDTQYF. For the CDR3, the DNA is TGTGCCAGCAGCTACCCGGCCGGCACAGATACGCAGTATTTT.

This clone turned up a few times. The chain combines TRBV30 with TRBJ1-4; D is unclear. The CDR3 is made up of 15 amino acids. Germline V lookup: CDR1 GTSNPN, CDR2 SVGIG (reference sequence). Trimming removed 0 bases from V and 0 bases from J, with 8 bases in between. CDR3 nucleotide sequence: TGTGCCTGGAGTGTAGCATGGCCAACTAATGAAAAACTGTTTTTT. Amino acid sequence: CAWSVAWPTNEKLFF.

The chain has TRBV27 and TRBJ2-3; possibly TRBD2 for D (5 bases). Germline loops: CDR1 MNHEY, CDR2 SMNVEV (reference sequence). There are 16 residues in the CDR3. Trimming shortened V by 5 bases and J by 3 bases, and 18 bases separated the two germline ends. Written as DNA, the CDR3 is TGTGCCAGCAGTACGGGATTCAGCATTAGGACAGATACGCAGTATTTT. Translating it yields CASSTGFSIRTDTQYF.

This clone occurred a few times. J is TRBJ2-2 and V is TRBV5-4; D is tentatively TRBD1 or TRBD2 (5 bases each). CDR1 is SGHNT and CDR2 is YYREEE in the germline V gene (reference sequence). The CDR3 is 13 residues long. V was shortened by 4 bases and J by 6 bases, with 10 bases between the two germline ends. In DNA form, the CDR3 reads TGTGCCAGCAGCCAGGGACCGGCCGGGGAGCTGTTTTTT. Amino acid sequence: CASSQGPAGELFF. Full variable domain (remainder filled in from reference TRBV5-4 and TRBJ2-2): ETGVTQSPTHLIKTRGQQVTLRCSSQSGHNTVSWYQQALGQGPQFIFQYYREEENGRGNFPPRFSGLQFPNYSSELNVNALELDDSALYLCASSQGPAGELFFGEGSRLTVL.

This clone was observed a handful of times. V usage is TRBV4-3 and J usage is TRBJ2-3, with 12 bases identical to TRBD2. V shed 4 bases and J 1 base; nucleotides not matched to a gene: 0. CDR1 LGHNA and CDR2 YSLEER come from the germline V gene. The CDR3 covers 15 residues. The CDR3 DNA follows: TGCGCCAGCAGCCCTAGCGGGAGGGGCACAGATACGCAGTATTTT. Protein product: CASSPSGRGTDTQYF.

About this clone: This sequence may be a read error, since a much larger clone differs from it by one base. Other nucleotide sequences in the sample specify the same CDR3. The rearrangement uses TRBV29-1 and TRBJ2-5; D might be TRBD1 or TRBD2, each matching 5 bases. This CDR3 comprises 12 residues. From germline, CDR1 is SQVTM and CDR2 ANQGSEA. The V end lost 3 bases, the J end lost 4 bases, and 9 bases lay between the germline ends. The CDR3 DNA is TGCAGCGTTGATCCCGGGACAGAGACCCAGTACTTC. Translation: CSVDPGTETQYF.

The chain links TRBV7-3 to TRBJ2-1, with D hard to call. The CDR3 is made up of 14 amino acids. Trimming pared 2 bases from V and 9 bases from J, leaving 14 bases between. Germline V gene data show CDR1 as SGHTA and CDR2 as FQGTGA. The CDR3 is CASSLDRAISEQFF. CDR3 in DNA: TGTGCCAGCAGCTTAGACCGTGCGATTAGTGAGCAGTTCTTC.

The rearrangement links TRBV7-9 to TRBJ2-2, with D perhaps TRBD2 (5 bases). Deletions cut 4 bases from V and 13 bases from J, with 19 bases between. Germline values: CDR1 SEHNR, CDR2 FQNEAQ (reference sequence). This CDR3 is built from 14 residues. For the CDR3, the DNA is TGTGCCAGCAGCTCACGAAGGCTAGGACTTCCGCTGTTTTTT. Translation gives CASSSRRLGLPLFF.

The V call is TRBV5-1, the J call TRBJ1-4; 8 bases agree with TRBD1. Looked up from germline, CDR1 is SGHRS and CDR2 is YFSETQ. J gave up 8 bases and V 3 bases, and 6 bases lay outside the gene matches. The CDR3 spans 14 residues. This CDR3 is CASSSDRVQEKLFF. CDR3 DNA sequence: TGCGCCAGCAGCTCGGACAGGGTTCAGGAAAAACTGTTTTTT. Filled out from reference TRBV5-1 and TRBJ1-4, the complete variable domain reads KAGVTQTPRYLIKTRGQQVTLSCSPISGHRSVSWYQQTPGQGLQFLFEYFSETQRNKGNFPGRFSGRQFSNSRSEMNVSTLELGDSALYLCASSSDRVQEKLFFGSGTQLSVL.

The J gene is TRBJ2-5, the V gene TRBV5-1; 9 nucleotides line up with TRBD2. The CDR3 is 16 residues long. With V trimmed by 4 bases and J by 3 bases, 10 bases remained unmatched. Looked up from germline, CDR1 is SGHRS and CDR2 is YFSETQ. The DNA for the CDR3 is TGCGCCAGCAGCCCTCTAGCGGGGAGCCCAAAAGAGACCCAGTACTTC. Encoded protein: CASSPLAGSPKETQYF.

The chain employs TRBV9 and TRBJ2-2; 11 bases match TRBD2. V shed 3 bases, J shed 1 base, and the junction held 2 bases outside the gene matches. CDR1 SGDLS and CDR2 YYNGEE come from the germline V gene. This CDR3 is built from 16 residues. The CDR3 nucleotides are TGTGCCAGCAGCGCCGGACTAGCGGGGAACACCGGGGAGCTGTTTTTT. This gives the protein CASSAGLAGNTGELFF.

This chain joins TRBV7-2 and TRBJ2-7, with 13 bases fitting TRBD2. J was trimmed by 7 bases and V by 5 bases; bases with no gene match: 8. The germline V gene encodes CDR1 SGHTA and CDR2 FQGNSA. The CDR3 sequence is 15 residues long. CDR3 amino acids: CASSIRTSGSMEQYF. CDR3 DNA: TGTGCCAGCAGCATAAGGACTAGCGGGAGCATGGAGCAGTACTTC.

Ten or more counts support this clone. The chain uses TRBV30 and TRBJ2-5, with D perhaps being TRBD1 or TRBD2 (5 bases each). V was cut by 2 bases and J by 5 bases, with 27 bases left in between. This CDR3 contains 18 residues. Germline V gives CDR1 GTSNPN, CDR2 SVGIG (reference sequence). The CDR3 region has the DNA TGTGCCTGGAGTCCCGGGTTATCCTCTATGACAGTAGCGGAGACCCAGTACTTC. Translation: CAWSPGLSSMTVAETQYF.

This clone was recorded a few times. The CDR3 DNA sequence: TGTGCCAGCGTCGACAGTGTGGACACTGAAGCTTTCTTT. Encoded protein: CASVDSVDTEAFF. This chain links TRBV18 with TRBJ1-1; possibly TRBD1 for D (5 bases). Trimming took 8 bases from V and 3 from J, leaving 13 bases between them. The CDR3 sequence is 13 residues long. Germline V gene sequence: CDR1 KGHSH, CDR2 LQKENI.

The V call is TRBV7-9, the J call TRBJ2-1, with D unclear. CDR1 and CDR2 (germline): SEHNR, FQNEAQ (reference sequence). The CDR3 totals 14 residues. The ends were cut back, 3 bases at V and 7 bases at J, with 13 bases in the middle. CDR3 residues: CASSLGSLQNEQFF. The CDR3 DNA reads TGTGCCAGCAGCTTGGGCTCCCTACAAAATGAGCAGTTCTTC.

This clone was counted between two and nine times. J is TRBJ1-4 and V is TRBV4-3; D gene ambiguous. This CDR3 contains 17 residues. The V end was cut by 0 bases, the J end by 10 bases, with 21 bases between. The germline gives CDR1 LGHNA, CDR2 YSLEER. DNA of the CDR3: TGCGCCAGCAGCCAAGACCCTTGGGAGGAGGTCCTAGGAAAACTGTTTTTT. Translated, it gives CASSQDPWEEVLGKLFF.

The CDR3 loop reads CASSSGNHNEQFF. CDR3 bases: TGTGCCAGCAGCTCGGGGAACCACAATGAGCAGTTCTTC. The chain employs TRBV11-3 and TRBJ2-1, with a possible D match to TRBD2 (5 bases). CDR1 is SGHNT, CDR2 YENEEA, per germline. V lost 4 bases and J lost 5, with 9 bases in between. The CDR3 is made up of 13 amino acids.

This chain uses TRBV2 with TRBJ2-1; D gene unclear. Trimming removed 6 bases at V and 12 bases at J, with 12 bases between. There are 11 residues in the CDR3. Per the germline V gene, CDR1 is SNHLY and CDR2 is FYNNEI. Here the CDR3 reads CASSALGWQFF. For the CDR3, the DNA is TGTGCCAGCAGCGCCCTGGGGTGGCAGTTCTTC.